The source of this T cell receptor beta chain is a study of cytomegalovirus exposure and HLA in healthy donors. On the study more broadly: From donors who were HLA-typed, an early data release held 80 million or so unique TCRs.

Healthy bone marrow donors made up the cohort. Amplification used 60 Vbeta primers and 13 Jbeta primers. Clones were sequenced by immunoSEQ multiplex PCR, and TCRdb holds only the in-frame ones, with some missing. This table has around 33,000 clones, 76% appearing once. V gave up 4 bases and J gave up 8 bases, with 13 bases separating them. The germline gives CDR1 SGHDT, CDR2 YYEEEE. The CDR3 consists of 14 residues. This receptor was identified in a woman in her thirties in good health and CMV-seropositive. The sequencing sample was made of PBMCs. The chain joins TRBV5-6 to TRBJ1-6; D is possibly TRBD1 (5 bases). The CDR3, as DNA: TGTGCCAGCAGCCCCAGGGACTTTGATTCACCCCTCCACTTT. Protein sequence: CASSPRDFDSPLHF. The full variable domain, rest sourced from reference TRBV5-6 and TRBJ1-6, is DAGVTQSPTHLIKTRGQQVTLRCSPKSGHDTVSWYQQALGQGPQFIFQYYEEEERQRGNFPDRFSGHQFPNYSSELNVNALLLGDSALYLCASSPRDFDSPLHFGNGTRLTVT.